This TCR beta chain was recorded in a study of blood T cell repertoires in COVID-19. Study overall: Samples representing acute and convalescent COVID-19 were sourced from the United States, Italy and Spain. Sample material is recorded as cDNA or gDNA derived from T cells, B-cell-depleted T cells, or PBMCs.

Authors' data handling: Estimation of nucleated cell counts relied on the amplification of reference gene primers. Data came from immunoSEQ multiplex PCR; TCRdb stores just in-frame clones and leaves some out. V, J and clone size derive from that table, while D and trimming were established from the DNA sequence. The repertoire holds tens of thousands of clones, with roughly 88% as singletons. In germline, CDR1 is SGHTA, CDR2 FQGNSA. Trimming pared 4 bases from V and 8 bases from J, leaving 15 bases between. This CDR3 is built from 15 residues. The TCR originated in a woman of 80 years or more with active or convalescent COVID-19. This chain joins TRBV7-2 and TRBJ1-6; D unclear. The sample was peripheral blood. The CDR3 sequence: CASSYQSGSDSPLHF. CDR3 sequence (DNA): TGTGCCAGCAGCTATCAGTCGGGGAGCGATTCACCCCTCCACTTT.